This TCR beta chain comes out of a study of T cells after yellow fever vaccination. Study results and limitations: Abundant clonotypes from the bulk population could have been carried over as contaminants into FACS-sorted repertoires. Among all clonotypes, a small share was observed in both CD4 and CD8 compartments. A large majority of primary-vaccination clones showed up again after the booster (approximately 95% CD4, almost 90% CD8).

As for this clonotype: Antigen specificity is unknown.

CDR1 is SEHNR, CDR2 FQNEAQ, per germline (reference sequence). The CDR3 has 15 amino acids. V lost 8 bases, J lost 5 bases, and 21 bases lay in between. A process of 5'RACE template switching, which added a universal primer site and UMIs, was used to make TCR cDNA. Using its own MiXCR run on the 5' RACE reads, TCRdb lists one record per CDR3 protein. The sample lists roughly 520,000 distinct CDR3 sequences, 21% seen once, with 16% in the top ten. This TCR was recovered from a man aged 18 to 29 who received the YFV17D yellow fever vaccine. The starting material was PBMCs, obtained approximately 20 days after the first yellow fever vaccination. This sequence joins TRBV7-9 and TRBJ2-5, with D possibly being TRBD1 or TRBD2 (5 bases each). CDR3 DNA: TGTGCCAGCGGGGGAAATGACCCCCCGAGGGAGACCCAGTACTTC. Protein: CASGGNDPPRETQYF.